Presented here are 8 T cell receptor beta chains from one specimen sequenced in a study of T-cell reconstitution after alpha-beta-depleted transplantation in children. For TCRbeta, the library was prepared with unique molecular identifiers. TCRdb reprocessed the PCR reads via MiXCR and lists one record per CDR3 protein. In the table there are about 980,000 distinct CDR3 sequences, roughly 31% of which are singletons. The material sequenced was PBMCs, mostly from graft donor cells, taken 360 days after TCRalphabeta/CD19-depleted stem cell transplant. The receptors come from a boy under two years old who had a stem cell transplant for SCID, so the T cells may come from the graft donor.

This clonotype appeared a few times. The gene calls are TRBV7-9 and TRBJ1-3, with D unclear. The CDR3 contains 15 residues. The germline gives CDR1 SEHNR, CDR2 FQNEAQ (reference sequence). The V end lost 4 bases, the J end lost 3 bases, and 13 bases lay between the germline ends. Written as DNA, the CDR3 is TGTGCCAGCAGCTCGGACGGGCCGGTTGGAAACACCATATATTTT. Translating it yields CASSSDGPVGNTIYF.

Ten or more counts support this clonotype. The CDR3 DNA reads TGTGCCATCCGAGCAGAGACTGGAAACACCATATATTTT. It codes for CAIRAETGNTIYF. This sequence joins TRBV10-3 and TRBJ1-3; D is undetermined. Germline loops: CDR1 ENHRY, CDR2 SYGVKD. V lost 8 bases and J lost 2, with 10 bases in between. The CDR3 loop spans 13 amino acids.

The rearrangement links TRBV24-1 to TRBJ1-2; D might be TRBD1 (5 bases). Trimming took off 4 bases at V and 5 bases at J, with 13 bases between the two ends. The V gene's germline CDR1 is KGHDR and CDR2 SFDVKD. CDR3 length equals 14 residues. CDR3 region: CATSDPRQTYGYTF. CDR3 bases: TGTGCCACCAGTGACCCCCGACAGACATATGGCTACACCTTC.

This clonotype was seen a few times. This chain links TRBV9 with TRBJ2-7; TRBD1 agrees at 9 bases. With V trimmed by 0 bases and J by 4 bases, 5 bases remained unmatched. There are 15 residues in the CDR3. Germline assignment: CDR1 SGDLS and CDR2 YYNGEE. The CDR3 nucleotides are TGTGCCAGCAGCGTAGATTGGGACAGGGTGTACGAGCAGTACTTC. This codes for CASSVDWDRVYEQYF. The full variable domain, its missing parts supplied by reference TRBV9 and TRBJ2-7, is DSGVTQTPKHLITATGQRVTLRCSPRSGDLSVYWYQQSLDQGLQFLIQYYNGEERAKGNILERFSAQQFPDLHSELNLSSLELGDSALYFCASSVDWDRVYEQYFGPGTRLTVT.

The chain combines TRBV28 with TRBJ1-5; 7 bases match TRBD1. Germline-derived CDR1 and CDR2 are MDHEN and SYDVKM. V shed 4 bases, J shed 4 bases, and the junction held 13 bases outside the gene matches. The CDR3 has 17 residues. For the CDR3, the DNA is TGTGCCAGCAGTTACCGGACAGGCCGAGAAAGGAATCAGCCCCAGCATTTT. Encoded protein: CASSYRTGRERNQPQHF.

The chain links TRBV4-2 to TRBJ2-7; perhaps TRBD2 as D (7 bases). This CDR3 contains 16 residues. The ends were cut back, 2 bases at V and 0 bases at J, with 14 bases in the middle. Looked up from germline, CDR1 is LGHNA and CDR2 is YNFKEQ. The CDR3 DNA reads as TGTGCCAGCAGCCAAACCGGGGGGCCTAGCTCCTACGAGCAGTACTTC. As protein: CASSQTGGPSSYEQYF.

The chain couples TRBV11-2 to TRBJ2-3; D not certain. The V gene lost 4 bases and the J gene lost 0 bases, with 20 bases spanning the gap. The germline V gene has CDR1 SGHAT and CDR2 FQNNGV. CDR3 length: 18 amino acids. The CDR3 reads CASSSGVVVAQSTDTQYF. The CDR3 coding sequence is TGTGCCAGCAGCTCGGGCGTGGTTGTCGCCCAAAGCACAGATACGCAGTATTTT.

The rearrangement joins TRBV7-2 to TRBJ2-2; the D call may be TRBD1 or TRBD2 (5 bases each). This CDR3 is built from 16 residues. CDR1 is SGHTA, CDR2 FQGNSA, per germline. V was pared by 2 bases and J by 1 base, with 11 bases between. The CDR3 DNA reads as TGTGCCAGCAGCTTAATTATTGGGGGGAACACCGGGGAGCTGTTTTTT. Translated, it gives CASSLIIGGNTGELFF.